This is a list of T cell receptor beta chains from one sample in a study of neoadjuvant anti-PD-1 for oral cavity cancer. The method was immunoSEQ multiplex PCR; TCRdb's version includes in-frame clones alone and lacks a portion of them. Altogether some 61,000 clones are present, about 85% being singletons, with the ten largest covering approximately 3.6%. The sample in question was PBMCs, obtained after nivolumab (anti-PD-1) treatment. These receptor sequences come from a person between 40 and 80 years old with oral cavity squamous cell carcinoma. Each CDR3 is given with its conserved first and last residue. Fields, in order: D gene, clone size, J gene, V gene, CDR3 DNA, CDR3 protein. D genes are given only for firm matches. Some rows mark clone size as missing; the rest say once, few, many or name a class of expanded clone.

D: TRBD1; size: NA; J: TRBJ2-5; V: TRBV7-2; DNA: TGTGCCAGCAGCTTAGGGTTCCCGGACAGGGGACACTTC; CDR3: CASSLGFPDRGHF
D: NA; size: few; J: TRBJ1-4; V: TRBV28; DNA: TGTGCCAGCAGTTGGTTTCGTGAAAAACTGTTTTTT; CDR3: CASSWFREKLFF
D: NA; size: NA; J: TRBJ2-3; V: TRBV4-1; DNA: TGCGCCAGCAGCCAGGTGGGGTCCCAGACTTTCACAGATACGCAGTATTTT; CDR3: CASSQVGSQTFTDTQYF
D: TRBD2; size: NA; J: TRBJ2-3; V: TRBV29-1; DNA: TGCAGCGTTGAAGATACTAGCGGGAGCACAGATACGCAGTATTTT; CDR3: CSVEDTSGSTDTQYF
D: NA; size: NA; J: TRBJ2-2; V: TRBV5-1; DNA: TGCGCCAGCAGCTTGATCCAGGGGAACACCGGGGAGCTGTTTTTT; CDR3: CASSLIQGNTGELFF
D: NA; size: NA; J: TRBJ1-2; V: TRBV6-5; DNA: TGTGCCAGCAGCCGGGGTCGAGCTAACTATGGCTACACCTTC; CDR3: CASSRGRANYGYTF
D: NA; size: NA; J: TRBJ1-4; V: TRBV7-8; DNA: TGTGCCAGCAGCCGAGGGCAGGGAGGAGAAAAACTGTTTTTT; CDR3: CASSRGQGGEKLFF
D: NA; size: NA; J: TRBJ2-7; V: TRBV9; DNA: TGTGCCAGCAGCGTGATTGATGAGCTCATCGATGGGGACGAGCAGTACTTC; CDR3: CASSVIDELIDGDEQYF
D: TRBD1; size: NA; J: TRBJ2-7; V: TRBV27; DNA: TGTGCCAGCAGTCCAATCGACAGGGACTACGAGCAGTACTTC; CDR3: CASSPIDRDYEQYF
D: TRBD2; size: NA; J: TRBJ2-7; V: TRBV5-1; DNA: TGCGCCAGCAGCTTACAGACTAGCGGGGTGCCCTACGAGCAGTACTTC; CDR3: CASSLQTSGVPYEQYF
D: TRBD2; size: NA; J: TRBJ2-7; V: TRBV5-6; DNA: TGTGCCAGCAGCCCTTCTAGCGGGAGAGGGTACGAGCAGTACTTC; CDR3: CASSPSSGRGYEQYF
D: TRBD2; size: NA; J: TRBJ2-7; V: TRBV7-8; DNA: TGTGCCAGCAGCATCGAAGGCGGGAGTCGGGCCTACGAGCAGTACTTC; CDR3: CASSIEGGSRAYEQYF
D: NA; size: NA; J: TRBJ2-1; V: TRBV7-9; DNA: TGTGCCAGCAGCTGGATCGAAGGGCGGCACTCCAATGAGCAGTTCTTC; CDR3: CASSWIEGRHSNEQFF
D: NA; size: NA; J: TRBJ1-1; V: TRBV7-9; DNA: TGTGCCAGCAGCCCAGCGTTCGAGAACACTGAAGCTTTCTTT; CDR3: CASSPAFENTEAFF
D: TRBD1; size: NA; J: TRBJ1-2; V: TRBV28; DNA: TGTGCCAGCACCTGGGGGACAGGCATCTATGGCTACACCTTC; CDR3: CASTWGTGIYGYTF
D: TRBD2; size: NA; J: TRBJ2-7; V: TRBV5-4; DNA: TGTGCCAGCAGCTTGGGAGCGGGAGGCCTCTCCTACGAGCAGTACTTC; CDR3: CASSLGAGGLSYEQYF
D: NA; size: NA; J: TRBJ2-7; V: TRBV5-1; DNA: TGCGCCAGCAGCTTGGCCCTTTACTACGAGCAGTACTTC; CDR3: CASSLALYYEQYF
D: NA; size: NA; J: TRBJ1-4; V: TRBV27; DNA: TGTGCCAGCAGTTCCCGACAGGCCCGGGGTGAAAAACTGTTTTTT; CDR3: CASSSRQARGEKLFF
D: NA; size: once; J: TRBJ2-7; V: TRBV29-1; DNA: TGCAGCGTCACAGGGCTAAGCTCCTACGAGCAGTACTTC; CDR3: CSVTGLSSYEQYF
D: NA; size: NA; J: TRBJ1-1; V: TRBV6-1; DNA: TGTGCCAGCAGTGCACCGAAAATGGGGATTATCCTCCGTGAAGCTTTCTTT; CDR3: CASSAPKMGIILREAFF
D: TRBD2; size: NA; J: TRBJ2-3; V: TRBV30; DNA: TGTGCCTGGAGTGGGACTAGCGGGAGATTAGATACGCAGTATTTT; CDR3: CAWSGTSGRLDTQYF
D: NA; size: NA; J: TRBJ1-2; V: TRBV5-6; DNA: TGTGCCAGCAGAACCACAGGAGCTAACTATGGCTACACCTTC; CDR3: CASRTTGANYGYTF
D: NA; size: NA; J: TRBJ2-3; V: TRBV7-3; DNA: TGTGCCAGCAGCCCATCGTGGGCGGAGTCAGATACGCAGTATTTT; CDR3: CASSPSWAESDTQYF
D: NA; size: NA; J: TRBJ1-4; V: TRBV11-2; DNA: TGTGCCAGCAGCTTTTCAATCGAAAAACTGTTTTTT; CDR3: CASSFSIEKLFF
D: NA; size: NA; J: TRBJ2-2; V: TRBV9; DNA: TGTGCCAGCAACCCAGGGGAAACCGGGGAGCTGTTTTTT; CDR3: CASNPGETGELFF
D: NA; size: NA; J: TRBJ1-5; V: TRBV2; DNA: TGTGCCAGCAGTGCGGGGCCGAGCAATCAGCCCCAGCATTTT; CDR3: CASSAGPSNQPQHF
D: NA; size: NA; J: TRBJ2-7; V: TRBV5-1; DNA: TGCGCCAGCAGCTTGGCGCTAGATAACTACGAGCAGTACTTC; CDR3: CASSLALDNYEQYF
D: NA; size: NA; J: TRBJ2-5; V: TRBV27; DNA: TGTGCCAGCAGTCCGCCGACGACAAAGACCCAGTACTTC; CDR3: CASSPPTTKTQYF
D: TRBD2; size: medium-sized; J: TRBJ2-1; V: TRBV6-5; DNA: TGTGCCAGCACGGGGGAGGGCCACTACAATGAGCAGTTCTTC; CDR3: CASTGEGHYNEQFF
D: NA; size: NA; J: TRBJ1-5; V: TRBV10-3; DNA: TGTGCCATCAGTGAGGGCAGGGAGGGTCAGCCCCAGCATTTT; CDR3: CAISEGREGQPQHF
D: TRBD1; size: NA; J: TRBJ2-7; V: TRBV6-5; DNA: TGTGCCAGCAGTTATTACAGGGGCTCCTACGAGCAGTACTTC; CDR3: CASSYYRGSYEQYF
D: TRBD2; size: NA; J: TRBJ2-7; V: TRBV5-6; DNA: TGTGCCAGCAGCTTGGCCGGACGGGACTACCGCTTCTACGAGCAGTACTTC; CDR3: CASSLAGRDYRFYEQYF
D: NA; size: NA; J: TRBJ1-2; V: TRBV2; DNA: TGTGCCAGCAGTGAAAGGGGCCCTAACTATGGCTACACCTTC; CDR3: CASSERGPNYGYTF
D: TRBD2; size: NA; J: TRBJ2-1; V: TRBV9; DNA: TGTGCCAGCAGCGTATCGGGGACTAGTAATGAGCAGTTCTTC; CDR3: CASSVSGTSNEQFF
D: NA; size: NA; J: TRBJ2-5; V: TRBV9; DNA: TGTGCCAGCAGCCCCTCCCGACTAGGGCCGGCAGAGACCCAGTACTTC; CDR3: CASSPSRLGPAETQYF
D: TRBD1; size: NA; J: TRBJ2-7; V: TRBV10-2; DNA: TGCGCCAGCAGATTACAGGGGCCCTCCTACGAGCAGTACTTC; CDR3: CASRLQGPSYEQYF
D: TRBD1; size: NA; J: TRBJ2-7; V: TRBV6-1; DNA: TGTGCCAGCAATCATATGGGACAGGGGTTGGACGAGCAGTACTTC; CDR3: CASNHMGQGLDEQYF
D: NA; size: NA; J: TRBJ2-3; V: TRBV5-1; DNA: TGCGCCAGCAGCTTGGCCTGGGAGGGGGCCACCATTCCGGTCACAGATACGCAGTATTTT; CDR3: CASSLAWEGATIPVTDTQYF
D: NA; size: NA; J: TRBJ1-2; V: TRBV15; DNA: TGTGCCACCAGCAGTACCAGGACCAACTATGGCTACACCTTC; CDR3: CATSSTRTNYGYTF
D: NA; size: NA; J: TRBJ1-2; V: TRBV29-1; DNA: TGCAGCGTTGAAGATCGAGGGGCAAACTGGATCACTAACTATGGCTACACCTTC; CDR3: CSVEDRGANWITNYGYTF
D: TRBD1; size: NA; J: TRBJ1-4; V: TRBV15; DNA: TGTGCCACCAGCAGAGAAACAGGGGGCAGGCTTCGAGATGAAAAACTGTTTTTT; CDR3: CATSRETGGRLRDEKLFF
D: NA; size: NA; J: TRBJ1-5; V: TRBV2; DNA: TGTGCCAGCAGTGAAGCGCTCAGGGACCAGCCCCAGCATTTT; CDR3: CASSEALRDQPQHF
D: NA; size: NA; J: TRBJ2-2; V: TRBV10-3; DNA: TGTGCCATCAGTGATGCGGGCCCCGGGGAGCTGTTTTTT; CDR3: CAISDAGPGELFF
D: NA; size: NA; J: TRBJ2-2; V: TRBV19; DNA: TGTGCCAGTAGTATAGCCCAACCCGGGGAGCTGTTTTTT; CDR3: CASSIAQPGELFF
D: NA; size: NA; J: TRBJ2-5; V: TRBV10-3; DNA: TGTGCCATTGGTGGGGCCCCGGAGACCCAGTACTTC; CDR3: CAIGGAPETQYF
D: TRBD2; size: NA; J: TRBJ2-1; V: TRBV27; DNA: TGTGCCAGCAGTCAGACTAGCGGGCGAGTCTTAGGCAATGAGCAGTTCTTC; CDR3: CASSQTSGRVLGNEQFF
D: TRBD2; size: NA; J: TRBJ2-7; V: TRBV28; DNA: TGTGCCAGCAGTTCCGGGACTAGCCACTACGAGCAGTACTTC; CDR3: CASSSGTSHYEQYF
D: NA; size: NA; J: TRBJ1-1; V: TRBV7-9; DNA: TGTGCCAGCAGCCCCAAAGCTTTCTTT; CDR3: CASSPKAFF
D: TRBD2; size: NA; J: TRBJ2-1; V: TRBV11-2; DNA: TGTGCCAGCAAAACGGGAGGGCCCGACAATGAGCAGTTCTTC; CDR3: CASKTGGPDNEQFF
D: NA; size: few; J: TRBJ2-2; V: TRBV29-1; DNA: TGCAGCGTTGATAAAGGGGGGAACACCGGGGAGCTGTTTTTT; CDR3: CSVDKGGNTGELFF
D: TRBD1; size: NA; J: TRBJ1-5; V: TRBV15; DNA: TGTGCCACCAGCAGGGGGACAGGGGCCCTCCTGCTCAATCAGCCCCAGCATTTT; CDR3: CATSRGTGALLLNQPQHF
D: NA; size: NA; J: TRBJ1-4; V: TRBV10-3; DNA: TGTGCCATCAGTGCTGACAGAGGTGAAAAACTGTTTTTT; CDR3: CAISADRGEKLFF